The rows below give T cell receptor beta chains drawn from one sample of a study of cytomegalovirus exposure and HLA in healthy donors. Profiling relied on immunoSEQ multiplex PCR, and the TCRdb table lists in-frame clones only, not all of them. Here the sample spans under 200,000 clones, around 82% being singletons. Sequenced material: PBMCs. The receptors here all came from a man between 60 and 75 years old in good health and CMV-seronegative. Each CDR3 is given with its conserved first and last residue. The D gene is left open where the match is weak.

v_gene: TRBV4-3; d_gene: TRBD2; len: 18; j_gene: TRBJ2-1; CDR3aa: CASSQDRSFAGGNNEQFF; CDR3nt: TGCGCCAGCAGCCAAGATCGCAGCTTTGCGGGAGGGAACAATGAGCAGTTCTTC
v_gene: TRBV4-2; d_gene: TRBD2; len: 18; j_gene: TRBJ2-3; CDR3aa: CASSQDIAGGTSTDTQYF; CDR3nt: TGTGCCAGCAGCCAAGATATAGCGGGGGGAACTAGCACAGATACGCAGTATTTT
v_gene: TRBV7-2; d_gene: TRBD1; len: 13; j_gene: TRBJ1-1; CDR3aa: CASNPGQGGGAFF; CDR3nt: TGTGCCAGCAACCCCGGACAGGGTGGAGGAGCTTTCTTT
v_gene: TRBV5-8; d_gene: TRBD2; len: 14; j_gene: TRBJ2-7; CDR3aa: CASSSGLAGSEQYF; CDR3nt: TGTGCCAGCAGCTCGGGACTAGCGGGAAGCGAGCAGTACTTC
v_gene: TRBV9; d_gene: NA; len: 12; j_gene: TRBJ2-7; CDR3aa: CASSARQNEQYF; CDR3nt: TGTGCCAGCAGCGCCAGGCAGAACGAGCAGTACTTC
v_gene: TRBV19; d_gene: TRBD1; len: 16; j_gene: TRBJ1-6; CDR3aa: CASSDPGTGVNSPLHF; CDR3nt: TGTGCCAGTAGTGATCCCGGGACAGGGGTCAATTCACCCCTCCACTTT
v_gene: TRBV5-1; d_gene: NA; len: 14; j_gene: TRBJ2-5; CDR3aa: CASSPGWDQETQYF; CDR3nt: TGCGCCAGCAGCCCAGGGTGGGACCAAGAGACCCAGTACTTC
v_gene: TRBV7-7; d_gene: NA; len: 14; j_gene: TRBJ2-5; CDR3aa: CASSLALGGETQYF; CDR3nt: TGTGCTAGCAGCTTAGCTCTGGGAGGCGAGACCCAGTACTTC
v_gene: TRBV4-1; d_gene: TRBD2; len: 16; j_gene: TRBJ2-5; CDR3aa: CASSQGMASGKETQYF; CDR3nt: TGCGCCAGCAGCCAAGGGATGGCTAGCGGTAAAGAGACCCAGTACTTC
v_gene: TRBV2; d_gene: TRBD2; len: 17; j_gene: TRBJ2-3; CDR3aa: CASSEWASGGSTDTQYF; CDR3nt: TGTGCCAGCAGTGAATGGGCTAGCGGGGGTAGCACAGATACGCAGTATTTT
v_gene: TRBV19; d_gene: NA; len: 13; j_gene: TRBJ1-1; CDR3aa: CASSLSHSREAFF; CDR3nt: TGTGCCAGTAGTCTGTCACACAGTCGTGAAGCTTTCTTT
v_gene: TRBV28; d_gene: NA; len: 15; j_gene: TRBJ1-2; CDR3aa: CASSLYILTNYGYTF; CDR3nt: TGTGCCAGCAGTTTATACATTCTCACTAACTATGGCTACACCTTC
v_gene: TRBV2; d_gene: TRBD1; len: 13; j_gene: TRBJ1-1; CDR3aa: CASRLEGAGEAFF; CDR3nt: TGTGCCAGCAGGCTGGAGGGGGCGGGTGAAGCTTTCTTT
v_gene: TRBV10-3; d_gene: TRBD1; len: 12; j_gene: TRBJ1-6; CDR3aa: CAIGTANSPLHF; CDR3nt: TGTGCCATCGGGACAGCGAATTCACCCCTCCACTTT
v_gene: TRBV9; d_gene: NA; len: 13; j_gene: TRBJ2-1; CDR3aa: CASSVRVLDEQFF; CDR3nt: TGTGCCAGCAGCGTTCGGGTGTTGGATGAGCAGTTCTTC
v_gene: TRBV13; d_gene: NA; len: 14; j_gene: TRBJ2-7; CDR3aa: CASSLGLVLYEQYF; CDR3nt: TGTGCCAGCAGCTTAGGACTAGTTCTATACGAGCAGTACTTC
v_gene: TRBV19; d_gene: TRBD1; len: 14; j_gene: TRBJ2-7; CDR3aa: CASSLRDRDYEQYF; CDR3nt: TGTGCCAGTAGCCTCCGGGACAGGGACTACGAGCAGTACTTC
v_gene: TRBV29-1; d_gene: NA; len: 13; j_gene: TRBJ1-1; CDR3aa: CSVDSGGGTEAFF; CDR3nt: TGCAGCGTTGATAGCGGGGGTGGGACTGAAGCTTTCTTT
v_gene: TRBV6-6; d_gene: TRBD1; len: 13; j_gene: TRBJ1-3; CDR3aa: CASRPDRVNTIYF; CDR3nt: TGTGCCAGCAGACCGGACAGGGTAAACACCATATATTTT
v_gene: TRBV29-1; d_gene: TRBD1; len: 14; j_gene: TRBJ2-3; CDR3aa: CSVDRGQNTDTQYF; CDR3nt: TGCAGCGTGGACAGGGGGCAAAACACAGATACGCAGTATTTT
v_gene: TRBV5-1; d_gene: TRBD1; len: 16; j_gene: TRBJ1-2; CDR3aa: CASSWNRDRVGDGYTF; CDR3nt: TGCGCCAGCAGCTGGAACCGGGACAGGGTAGGGGATGGCTACACCTTC
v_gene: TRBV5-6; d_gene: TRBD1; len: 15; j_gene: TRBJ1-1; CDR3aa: CASSRTGAQNTEAFF; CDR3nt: TGTGCCAGCAGCCGCACAGGGGCGCAAAACACTGAAGCTTTCTTT